Presented here are 31 T cell receptor beta chains from one specimen sequenced in a study of T cells in Graves' hyperthyroidism and ophthalmopathy (dated by TCRdb to the late 2010s). Library preparation was by multiplex PCR. The data were produced on an Illumina HiSeq 2000. Amplification of TCR beta CDR3 regions was carried out from RNA transcripts. A first-round RT-PCR of the TCR CDR3 used the HTBI primer set with the Qiagen OneStep RT-PCR kit. TCRdb passed the public sequencing reads through fastp at Q25 and MiXCR, retaining productive beta sequences. Rows merge per CDR3 protein into single entries with the most common DNA and genes. The sample table shows under 400,000 distinct CDR3 sequences, and 15% to 20% are seen once. The ten largest clones take up roughly 15% of the sample. The sequencing sample was made of blood. Receptors originate from a woman in her 40s with Graves' ophthalmopathy.

This clonotype occurred many times. The genes are TRBV12-3 or TRBV12-4 and TRBJ1-2, with D maybe TRBD1 (5 bases). The CDR3 consists of 15 residues. V was pared by 7 bases and J by 6 bases, with 21 bases between. The CDR3 sequence is CASTLSGVGRNGYTF. The DNA of the CDR3 is TGTGCCAGCACCCTCTCGGGGGTTGGGCGAAATGGCTACACCTTC.

This clonotype came up a few times. This sequence joins TRBV11-2 and TRBJ2-7; D uncertain. CDR1 and CDR2 from the germline V gene are SGHAT and FQNNGV. The V end was cut by 5 bases, the J end by 4 bases, with 15 bases between. The length of the CDR3 is 14 residues. CDR3 loop: CASSPLRAHYEQYF. The DNA for the CDR3 is TGTGCCAGCAGCCCCCTCCGGGCACATTACGAGCAGTACTTC.

There are many counts of this clonotype. The chain has TRBV30 and TRBJ2-2; possible D gene TRBD1, 5 bases. Germline V gene data show CDR1 as GTSNPN and CDR2 as SVGIG (reference sequence). V shed 0 bases and J shed 0 bases, with 8 bases lying between them. This CDR3 spans 15 amino acids. CDR3 in amino acids: CAWSVQQANTGELFF. CDR3 bases: TGTGCCTGGAGTGTACAACAGGCGAACACCGGGGAGCTGTTTTTT.

This clonotype was seen many times. CDR3 in amino acids: CASSPYGQDHIQYF. The CDR3 bases are TGTGCCAGCTCACCCTATGGACAGGACCACATTCAGTACTTC. V gene TRBV18 combines with J gene TRBJ2-4, with 7 bases that match TRBD1. The ends lost 3 bases at V and 8 bases at J; junction bases unmatched: 7. The CDR3 extends over 14 amino acids. Germline CDR1 reads KGHSH; CDR2 reads LQKENI.

This clonotype has a handful of counts. The V gene is TRBV25-1, the J gene TRBJ2-1; D gene ambiguous. The V end was cut by 1 base, the J end by 7 bases, with 8 bases between. This CDR3 has 13 amino acids. CDR1 MGHDK and CDR2 SYGVNS come from the germline V gene. The CDR3 bases are TGTGCCAGCAGTGAATGGGTGGTGAATGAGCAGTTCTTC. Amino acid sequence: CASSEWVVNEQFF.

This clonotype was seen ten or more times. V usage is TRBV20-1 and J usage is TRBJ2-7; perhaps TRBD1 as D (5 bases). The ends were cut back, 4 bases at V and 3 bases at J, with 13 bases in the middle. This CDR3 comprises 13 residues. The V gene's germline CDR1 is DFQATT and CDR2 SNEGSKA (reference sequence). The CDR3 DNA reads TGCAGTGCTATATCAGGGATAAGCTACGAGCAGTACTTC. Translating gives CSAISGISYEQYF.

The chain is built from TRBV27 and TRBJ1-5, with D possibly being TRBD1 (5 bases). Germline-derived CDR1 and CDR2 are MNHEY and SMNVEV (reference sequence). The CDR3 has 14 amino acids. Between the trimmed V and J ends, which lost 5 bases and 3 bases, there was a span of 11 bases. The CDR3 reads CASSTGSFNQPQHF. In DNA, the CDR3 is TGTGCCAGCAGTACAGGTTCTTTCAATCAGCCCCAGCATTTT.

The V and J genes are TRBV20-1 and TRBJ2-4, with no clear D. V lost 1 base to trimming and J lost 0 bases, with 7 bases between them. This CDR3 contains 14 residues. Germline V gene data show CDR1 as DFQATT and CDR2 as SNEGSKA (reference sequence). CDR3 coding DNA: TGCAGTGCTAGAGTCAAGTTAGCCAAAAACATTCAGTACTTC. This encodes CSARVKLAKNIQYF.

This clonotype was seen ten or more times. The chain is built from TRBV5-5 and TRBJ2-7, with 11 bases aligning to TRBD2. After removal of 4 bases from V and 7 bases from J, the junction contained 10 bases not matched to a gene. The CDR3 consists of 15 residues. Germline V CDR1 and CDR2: SGHKS, YYEKEE (reference sequence). CDR3 sequence (DNA): TGTGCCAGCAGCCTTACTAGCGGGAGTTTGGGGGAGCAGTACTTC. Translating it yields CASSLTSGSLGEQYF.

This clonotype was observed many times. V is TRBV20-1 and J is TRBJ2-7; a possible D gene is TRBD1 (5 bases). Germline CDR1 reads DFQATT; CDR2 reads SNEGSKA (reference sequence). This CDR3 contains 16 residues. Deletions cut 3 bases from V and 4 bases from J, with 22 bases between. CDR3 residues: CSASPALTGRPYEQYF. The CDR3 bases are TGCAGTGCTAGTCCGGCCTTAACAGGACGGCCTTACGAGCAGTACTTC.

Many counts were recorded for this clonotype. The genes are TRBV18 and TRBJ1-6; no definite D call. V shed 1 base and J shed 8 bases, with 6 bases lying between them. CDR1 and CDR2 from the germline V gene are KGHSH and LQKENI. The CDR3 is made up of 13 amino acids. In nucleotides, the CDR3 is TGTGCCAGCTCACCACGCCGGGATTCACCCCTCCACTTT. This codes for CASSPRRDSPLHF. The variable domain in full, completed from reference TRBV18 and TRBJ1-6, reads NAGVMQNPRHLVRRRGQEARLRCSPMKGHSHVYWYRQLPEEGLKFMVYLQKENIIDESGMPKERFSAEFPKEGPSILRIQQVVRGDSAAYFCASSPRRDSPLHFGNGTRLTVT.

This clonotype showed up many times. The rearrangement joins TRBV28 to TRBJ2-7, with 7 bases lining up with TRBD1. The CDR3 totals 14 residues. CDR1 is MDHEN, CDR2 SYDVKM, per germline. Trimming cost V 5 bases and J 4 bases; bases outside gene matches: 8. The CDR3 is CASSPGTDGYEQYF. The CDR3 DNA reads as TGTGCCAGCAGTCCCGGGACAGACGGTTACGAGCAGTACTTC.

This clonotype was counted ten times or more. This sequence joins TRBV20-1 and TRBJ2-7, with 11 bases matching TRBD2. Per germline, CDR1 DFQATT and CDR2 SNEGSKA (reference sequence). This CDR3 is built from 14 residues. Germline trimming cut 1 base from V and 6 bases from J; bases unmatched to any gene: 5. The CDR3 DNA reads TGCAGTGCTAGAGTACTAGCGGGAGTCGGCGAGCAGTACTTC. This translates into CSARVLAGVGEQYF.

This sequence joins TRBV18 and TRBJ2-1, with D possibly being TRBD1 (5 bases). The CDR3 is made up of 13 amino acids. The germline gives CDR1 KGHSH, CDR2 LQKENI. The V and J ends lost 2 bases and 8 bases respectively, with 10 bases between them. CDR3 in amino acids: CASSPGAIHEQFF. CDR3 DNA: TGTGCCAGCTCACCAGGGGCGATCCATGAGCAGTTCTTC.

This clonotype was seen a few times. The CDR3 here is CASSLQTEAFF. In DNA, the CDR3 is TGTGCCAGCAGCCTACAAACCGAAGCTTTCTTT. The J gene is TRBJ1-1, the V gene TRBV7-3; no definite D call. From germline, CDR1 is SGHTA and CDR2 FQGTGA. The V end lost 5 bases, the J end lost 8 bases, and 9 bases lay between the germline ends. This CDR3 spans 11 amino acids.

This clonotype was picked up many times. The chain combines TRBV28 with TRBJ2-7; D remains ambiguous. CDR3 length: 12 amino acids. From germline, CDR1 is MDHEN and CDR2 SYDVKM. V was clipped by 5 bases and J by 6 bases, with 11 bases between them. This CDR3 reads CASSRPPVEQYF. The CDR3, as DNA: TGTGCCAGCAGTCGACCCCCCGTCGAGCAGTACTTC.

On this clonotype itself: This sequence may be a read error, since a much larger clone differs from it by one base. The genes are TRBV9 and TRBJ2-7; perhaps TRBD1 as D (6 bases). Germline V gives CDR1 SGDLS, CDR2 YYNGEE. This CDR3 is built from 14 residues. V dropped 4 bases and J dropped 7 bases, with 18 bases sitting between them. CDR3 in amino acids: CASSQDSSHQEQYF. CDR3 DNA sequence: TGTGCCAGCAGCCAGGACAGCAGCCATCAAGAGCAGTACTTC. Full variable domain (missing parts from reference TRBV9 and TRBJ2-7): DSGVTQTPKHLITATGQRVTLRCSPRSGDLSVYWYQQSLDQGLQFLIQYYNGEERAKGNILERFSAQQFPDLHSELNLSSLELGDSALYFCASSQDSSHQEQYFGPGTRLTVT.

The chain couples TRBV20-1 to TRBJ2-7; D might be TRBD1 (5 bases). Germline V lookup: CDR1 DFQATT, CDR2 SNEGSKA (reference sequence). CDR3 length: 15 residues. Trimming stripped 0 bases from V and 7 bases from J, with 19 bases between. The CDR3 region is CSARDGRNPSGEQYF. CDR3 in DNA: TGCAGTGCTAGAGATGGACGGAACCCTTCAGGGGAGCAGTACTTC.

This clonotype was found many times. The V and J genes are TRBV5-5 and TRBJ1-5; D unclear. The CDR3 contains 17 residues. V lost 0 bases to trimming and J lost 4 bases, with 17 bases between them. Germline values: CDR1 SGHKS, CDR2 YYEKEE (reference sequence). This chain's CDR3 is CASSLGQDGASNQPQHF. Here the CDR3 DNA reads TGTGCCAGCAGCTTGGGGCAGGACGGAGCTTCTAATCAGCCCCAGCATTTT.

The chain combines TRBV27 with TRBJ2-3; D is perhaps TRBD1 (8 bases). V lost 5 bases and J lost 0, with 15 bases in between. Per the germline V gene, CDR1 is MNHEY and CDR2 is SMNVEV (reference sequence). This CDR3 comprises 16 residues. The CDR3 DNA sequence: TGTGCCAGCAGTCACAAACAGGGGGGGAGCACAGATACGCAGTATTTT. Amino acids: CASSHKQGGSTDTQYF.

This clonotype was counted at least ten times. This sequence may be a read error, since a much larger clone differs from it by one base. This chain connects TRBV20-1 to TRBJ1-1; 9 positions match TRBD1. CDR1 and CDR2 from the germline V gene are DFQATT and SNEGSKA (reference sequence). Trimming cost V 5 bases and J 4 bases; bases outside gene matches: 2. The CDR3 is 12 amino acids. The CDR3 DNA follows: TGCAGTGCTGGACAGGGGACCACTGAAGCTTTCTTT. This codes for CSAGQGTTEAFF.

The chain couples TRBV12-3 or TRBV12-4 to TRBJ2-7, with D perhaps matching TRBD1 or TRBD2 (5 bases each). The V end was cut by 4 bases, the J end by 3 bases, with 13 bases between. CDR3 length equals 14 residues. CDR3 nucleotide sequence: TGTGCCAGCAGTTCTCCAGGGAGCGGCTACGAGCAGTACTTC. Translation: CASSSPGSGYEQYF.

This clonotype has ten or more counts. The J gene is TRBJ2-7, the V gene TRBV6-5, with D maybe TRBD1 (6 bases). Per the germline V gene, CDR1 is MNHEY and CDR2 is SVGAGI. Trimming took 2 bases from V and 2 from J, leaving 13 bases between them. The CDR3 totals 15 residues. The CDR3 region is CASSYTHRDTYEQYF. CDR3 nucleotide sequence: TGTGCCAGCAGTTACACTCATCGGGACACCTACGAGCAGTACTTC.

This clonotype was found many times. V and J are TRBV5-1 and TRBJ1-1; no clear D gene. The germline CDR1 and CDR2 sequences are SGHRS and YFSETQ. This CDR3 is 13 amino acids long. With 0 bases removed from V and 6 bases from J, the gap between germline ends came to 9 bases. The CDR3 bases are TGCGCCAGCAGCTTGGCGTACGGCCCTGAAGCTTTCTTT. This translates into CASSLAYGPEAFF.

The chain employs TRBV6-2 or TRBV6-3 and TRBJ2-7, with D possibly being TRBD2 (5 bases). V lost 6 bases and J 3 bases, leaving 18 bases between the germline ends. Looked up from germline, CDR1 is MNHEY and CDR2 is SVGEGT. The CDR3 totals 15 residues. CDR3 amino acids: CASSLLRTEYYEQYF. The DNA of the CDR3 is TGTGCCAGCAGCCTGCTCCGGACTGAGTACTACGAGCAGTACTTC.

The table lists this clonotype with many counts. This chain uses TRBV28 with TRBJ2-7, with D perhaps TRBD2 (5 bases). Germline loops: CDR1 MDHEN, CDR2 SYDVKM. This CDR3 has 14 amino acids. The germline V and J ends were trimmed by 2 bases and 9 bases, with 17 bases remaining between them. As DNA, the CDR3 is TGTGCCAGCAGTTTAGTGGACTCTCCCTGGGGGCAGTACTTC. It encodes CASSLVDSPWGQYF.

This chain joins TRBV28 and TRBJ2-7; 9 positions agree with TRBD1. The CDR3 loop spans 16 amino acids. V lost 3 bases and J lost 4; bases outside the gene matches: 10. Per germline, CDR1 MDHEN and CDR2 SYDVKM. CDR3 sequence (DNA): TGTGCCAGCAGTTTCTCCCGGGACAGGGTGGGGTACGAGCAGTACTTC. Encoded protein: CASSFSRDRVGYEQYF. Complete variable domain (other parts from reference TRBV28 and TRBJ2-7): DVKVTQSSRYLVKRTGEKVFLECVQDMDHENMFWYRQDPGLGLRLIYFSYDVKMKEKGDIPEGYSVSREKKERFSLILESASTNQTSMYLCASSFSRDRVGYEQYFGPGTRLTVT.

This chain uses TRBV30 with TRBJ2-6, with D possibly called TRBD1 or TRBD2 (5 bases each). The V end lost 5 bases, the J end lost 1 base, and 21 bases lay between the germline ends. CDR1 and CDR2 (germline): GTSNPN, SVGIG (reference sequence). This CDR3 region has 18 residues. The CDR3 spells CAWGGRLPAFSGANVLTF. The DNA for the CDR3 is TGTGCCTGGGGGGGAAGGCTTCCTGCCTTTTCTGGGGCCAACGTCCTGACTTTC.

To note about this clonotype: At one boundary the junction diverges from the germline segment, which might be a read error. The chain carries TRBV20-1 and TRBJ1-1; D may be TRBD1 (5 bases). Germline-derived CDR1 and CDR2 are DFQATT and SNEGSKA (reference sequence). The CDR3 extends over 13 amino acids. CDR3 sequence (DNA): TGCAGTGTTCCGCTAGGGGCGAACGCTGAAGCTTTCTTT. Protein: CSVPLGANAEAFF.

The chain recombines TRBV6-1 with TRBJ1-1, with D maybe TRBD1 (6 bases). Germline lookup yields CDR1 MNHNS and CDR2 SASEGT. V was clipped by 6 bases and J by 6 bases, with 20 bases between them. The CDR3 contains 15 residues. CDR3 region: CASSSAAGVGAEAFF. CDR3 nucleotide sequence: TGTGCCAGCAGCTCCGCCGCAGGGGTAGGGGCTGAAGCTTTCTTT.

The sample holds a few counts of this clonotype. The chain couples TRBV6-2 or TRBV6-3 to TRBJ2-2, with D hard to call. V lost 10 bases and J lost 3, with 12 bases in between. CDR1 MNHEY and CDR2 SVGEGT come from the germline V gene. This CDR3 spans 13 amino acids. Here the CDR3 DNA reads TGTGCCATCACCTGGTCCCACACCGGGGAGCTGTTTTTT. Its protein product is CAITWSHTGELFF.